This T cell receptor beta chain appears in the sequencing data of a study of T cell changes during pregnancy in multiple sclerosis. This clone was counted a few times. TCRdb's table, derived via immunoSEQ multiplex PCR, lists solely in-frame clones and lacks some. The sample records about 59,000 clones, 93% being singletons. Germline lookup yields CDR1 LNHDA and CDR2 SQIVND (reference sequence). The ends lost 0 bases at V and 4 bases at J; junction bases unmatched: 5. This CDR3 comprises 16 residues. This sequence was found in a female donor with multiple sclerosis, enrolled in a pregnancy study. The gene calls are TRBV19 and TRBJ2-7; 11 nucleotides line up with TRBD2. Sequencing was performed on CD8+ T cells from peripheral blood mononuclear cells, taken in the third trimester of pregnancy. CDR3 in DNA: TGTGCCAGTAGTATAGAAGGGACTAGCGGCCAATACGAGCAGTACTTC. It specifies CASSIEGTSGQYEQYF.